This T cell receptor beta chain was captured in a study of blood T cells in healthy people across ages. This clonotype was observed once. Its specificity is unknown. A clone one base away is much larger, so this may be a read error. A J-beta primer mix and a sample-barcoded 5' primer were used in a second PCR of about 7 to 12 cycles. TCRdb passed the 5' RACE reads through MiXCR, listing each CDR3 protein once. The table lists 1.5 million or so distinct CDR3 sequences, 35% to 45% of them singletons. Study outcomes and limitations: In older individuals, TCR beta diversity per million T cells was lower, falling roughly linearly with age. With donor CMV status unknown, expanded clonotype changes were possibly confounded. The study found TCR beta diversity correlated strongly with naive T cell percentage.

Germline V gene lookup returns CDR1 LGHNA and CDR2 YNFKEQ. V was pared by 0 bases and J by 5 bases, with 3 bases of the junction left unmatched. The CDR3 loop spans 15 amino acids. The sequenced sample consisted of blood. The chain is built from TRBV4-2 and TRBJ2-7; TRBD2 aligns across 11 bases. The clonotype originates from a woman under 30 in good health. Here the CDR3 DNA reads TGTGCCAGCAGCCAAGAACTAGCGGGGGTCGACGAGCAGTACTTC. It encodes CASSQELAGVDEQYF.